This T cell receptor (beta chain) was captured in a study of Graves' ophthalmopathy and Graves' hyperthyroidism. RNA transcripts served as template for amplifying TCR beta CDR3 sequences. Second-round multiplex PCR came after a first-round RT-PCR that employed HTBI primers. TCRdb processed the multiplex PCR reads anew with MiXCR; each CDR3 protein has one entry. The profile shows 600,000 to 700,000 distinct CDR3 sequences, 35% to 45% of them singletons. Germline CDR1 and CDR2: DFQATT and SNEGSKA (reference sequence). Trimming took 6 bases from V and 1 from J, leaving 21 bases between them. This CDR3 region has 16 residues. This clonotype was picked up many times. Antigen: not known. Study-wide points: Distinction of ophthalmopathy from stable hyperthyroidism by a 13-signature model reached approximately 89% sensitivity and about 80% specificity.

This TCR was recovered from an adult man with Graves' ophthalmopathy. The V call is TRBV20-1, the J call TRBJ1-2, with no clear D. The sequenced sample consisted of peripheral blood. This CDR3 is CSASAAGLGRNYGYTF. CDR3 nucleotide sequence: TGCAGTGCGAGCGCCGCGGGGTTAGGACGTAACTATGGCTACACCTTC.